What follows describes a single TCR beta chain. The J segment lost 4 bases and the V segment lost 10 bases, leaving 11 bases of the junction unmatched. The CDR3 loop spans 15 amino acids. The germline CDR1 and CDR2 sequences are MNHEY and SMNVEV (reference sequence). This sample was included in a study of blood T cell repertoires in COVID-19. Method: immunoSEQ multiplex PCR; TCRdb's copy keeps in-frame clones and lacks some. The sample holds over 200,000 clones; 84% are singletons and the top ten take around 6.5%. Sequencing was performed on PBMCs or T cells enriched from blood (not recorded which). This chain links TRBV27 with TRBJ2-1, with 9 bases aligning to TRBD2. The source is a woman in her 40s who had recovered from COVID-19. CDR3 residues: CAIAASGNLYNEQFF. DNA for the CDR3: TGTGCCATCGCCGCTAGCGGGAATTTATACAATGAGCAGTTCTTC.